Listed below are T cell receptor beta chains from one sample, sequenced in a study of shared clonotypes between healthy human individuals. Some clones are missing from TCRdb's copy, which holds only in-frame ones; the method was immunoSEQ multiplex PCR. The data hold some 2,100,000 clones, with almost 96% observed a single time. Source material: naive CD4+ T cells sorted from blood. These receptors were collected from a young man in good health. Both conserved end residues are part of each CDR3. A D gene is named only where the DNA matches it firmly. Clone size, where shown, is once, few, many, or a class for clones that have expanded.

d_gene	v_gene	j_gene	abundance	len	CDR3nt	CDR3aa
.	TRBV10-2	TRBJ2-3	.	16	TGCGCCAGCAGTGACCTACATAAAAGATCCACAGATACGCAGTATTTT	CASSDLHKRSTDTQYF
TRBD1	TRBV7-9	TRBJ1-1	once	15	TGTGCCAGCAGCTTAGGGGAACAGGGGAATGCTGAAGCTTTCTTT	CASSLGEQGNAEAFF
.	TRBV25-1	TRBJ1-1	.	14	TGTGCCAGCAGTGAGGGGGGGATGAACACTGAAGCTTTCTTT	CASSEGGMNTEAFF
.	TRBV7-6	TRBJ2-2	.	15	TGTGCCAGCACCTTAAGGGCAGAGAACACCGGGGAGCTGTTTTTT	CASTLRAENTGELFF
.	TRBV5-1	TRBJ1-2	.	15	TGCGCCAGCAGCTTGACAGGGACTATTAACTATGGCTACACCTTC	CASSLTGTINYGYTF
.	TRBV6-1	TRBJ2-7	.	13	TGTGCCAGCAGTGGAGGGCTCCTACTCGAGCAGTACTTC	CASSGGLLLEQYF
.	TRBV27	TRBJ1-3	.	15	TGTGCCAGCAGTAGGGTAAAGGGGTCTGGAAACACCATATATTTT	CASSRVKGSGNTIYF
.	TRBV7-3	TRBJ2-3	.	13	TGTGCCAGCAGCCCCGGGGGCACAGATACGCAGTATTTT	CASSPGGTDTQYF
TRBD2	TRBV6-5	TRBJ2-7	.	14	TGTGCCAGCAGCTCGGGAGGGCCTGCCTACGAGCAGTACTTC	CASSSGGPAYEQYF
.	TRBV7-2	TRBJ2-7	.	13	TGTGCCAGCAGCCAACGACTCCTCTACGAGCAGTACTTC	CASSQRLLYEQYF
.	TRBV2	TRBJ1-5	.	14	TGTGCCAGCAGGGGAGGGACGGTCAATCAGCCCCAGCATTTT	CASRGGTVNQPQHF
.	TRBV14	TRBJ1-1	.	13	TGTGCCAGCAGCCTGCAGGGCAACACTGAAGCTTTCTTT	CASSLQGNTEAFF
TRBD1	TRBV10-3	TRBJ1-1	.	14	TGTGCCATCAGAGGGACAGCCGTGAACACTGAAGCTTTCTTT	CAIRGTAVNTEAFF
TRBD1	TRBV14	TRBJ2-7	.	14	TGTGCCAGCAGCCAAGGATGGACAGGCTACGAGCAGTACTTC	CASSQGWTGYEQYF
.	TRBV19	TRBJ2-7	.	13	TGTGCCAGTAGTAGGGAAGCTTCCTACGAGCAGTACTTC	CASSREASYEQYF
TRBD2	TRBV28	TRBJ2-7	.	16	TGTGCCAGTCCCCCTGGCCGGGGGGACTCTTCCTACGAGCAGTACTTC	CASPPGRGDSSYEQYF
.	TRBV2	TRBJ2-1	.	14	TGTGCCAGCATGATCGGACTCGCATCGCATGAGCAGTTCTTC	CASMIGLASHEQFF
TRBD2	TRBV29-1	TRBJ2-5	once	14	TGCAGCGTTTCCGGGACTAGCGGGGAAAAGACCCAGTACTTC	CSVSGTSGEKTQYF
.	TRBV19	TRBJ1-2	.	15	TGTGCCAGTAGTGAGAGTGGACTATCGCCCCGACAGGCGGCCTTC	CASSESGLSPRQAAF
.	TRBV28	TRBJ1-3	.	14	TGTGCCAGCTACCTTCCCCTCCCGGGAAACACCATATATTTT	CASYLPLPGNTIYF
.	TRBV18	TRBJ2-7	.	14	TGTGCCAGCTCACCAGACTCTTATCACGACGAGCAGTACTTC	CASSPDSYHDEQYF
.	TRBV7-6	TRBJ2-2	.	14	TGTGCCAGCAGCTTATTGGCGAACACCGGGGAGCTGTTTTTT	CASSLLANTGELFF
.	TRBV4-1	TRBJ2-3	.	15	TGCGCCAGCAGCCAAGATCCCCTAGCAACAGATACGCAGTATTTT	CASSQDPLATDTQYF
.	TRBV7-6	TRBJ1-4	.	15	TGTGCCAGCAGCTTAGCATGGGGGTCGGATGAAAAACTGTTTTTT	CASSLAWGSDEKLFF
TRBD2	TRBV5-4	TRBJ2-1	.	16	TGTGCCAGCAGCAAGGGACTAGCGGGGTCGTACAATGAGCAGTTCTTC	CASSKGLAGSYNEQFF
TRBD1	TRBV7-9	TRBJ1-1	few	15	TGTGCCAGCAGCTCATCGGACAGGTTGAACACTGAAGCTTTCTTT	CASSSSDRLNTEAFF
TRBD1	TRBV30	TRBJ1-4	once	18	TGTGCCTGGAGTGACTCCCCGGGACAGGGGGCGCCTAATGAAAAACTGTTTTTT	CAWSDSPGQGAPNEKLFF
TRBD2	TRBV6-5	TRBJ2-2	.	15	TGTGCCAGCTCGCCGGGACTAGCGGGCACCGGGGAGCTGTTTTTT	CASSPGLAGTGELFF
TRBD2	TRBV11-2	TRBJ2-7	.	15	TGTGCCAGCAGCTTGGAGCGGGGGTTCGCCTACGAGCAGTACTTC	CASSLERGFAYEQYF
.	TRBV19	TRBJ1-5	.	13	TGTGCCAGTAGTATAGCGGGGGATCGGACCCAGCATTTT	CASSIAGDRTQHF
TRBD2	TRBV30	TRBJ2-7	.	16	TGTGCCTGGAGCCCTCTAGCGGGAGGTTCCTCCTACGAGCAGTACTTC	CAWSPLAGGSSYEQYF
.	TRBV19	TRBJ2-7	.	15	TGTGCCAGTAGTATTGACCGCCTAGCGATCCACGAGCAGTACTTC	CASSIDRLAIHEQYF
.	TRBV5-5	TRBJ2-7	.	13	TGTGCCAGCAGCTTAGAAGGGTACTACGAGCAGTACTTC	CASSLEGYYEQYF
.	TRBV11-2	TRBJ1-3	.	18	TGTGCCAGCAGCTTAGGGCCCCCACCCCGGGACTCCGGAAACACCATATATTTT	CASSLGPPPRDSGNTIYF
TRBD1	TRBV5-6	TRBJ2-5	.	15	TGTGCCAGCAGCCCGCCGGGACAGGGGAGGGAGACCCAGTACTTC	CASSPPGQGRETQYF
.	TRBV2	TRBJ2-1	once	13	TGTGCCAGCAATACCGGACTAAATAATGAGCAGTTCTTC	CASNTGLNNEQFF
.	TRBV7-9	TRBJ2-7	.	12	TGTGCCAGCAGCCTGCAGGGGTCCGAGCAGTACTTC	CASSLQGSEQYF
TRBD1	TRBV4-1	TRBJ2-1	once	16	TGCGCCAGCAGCCATCCACCCCGGGACAGGGCTAGTGAGCAGTTCTTC	CASSHPPRDRASEQFF